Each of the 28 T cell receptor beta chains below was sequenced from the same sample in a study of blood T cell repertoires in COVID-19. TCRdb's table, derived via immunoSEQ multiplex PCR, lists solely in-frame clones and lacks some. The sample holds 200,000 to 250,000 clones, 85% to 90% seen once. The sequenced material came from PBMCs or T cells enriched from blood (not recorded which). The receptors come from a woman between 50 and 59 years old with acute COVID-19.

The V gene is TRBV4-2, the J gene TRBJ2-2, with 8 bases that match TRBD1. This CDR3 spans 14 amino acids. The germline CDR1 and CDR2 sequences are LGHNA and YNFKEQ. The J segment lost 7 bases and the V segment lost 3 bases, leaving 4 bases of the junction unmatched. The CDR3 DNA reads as TGTGCCAGCAGCCAGACAGGGGTCGGCGGGGAGCTGTTTTTT. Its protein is CASSQTGVGGELFF.

This CDR3 is CASRGSSTDTQYF. In DNA, the CDR3 is TGTGCCAGCAGGGGCTCCTCCACAGATACGCAGTATTTT. V gene TRBV28 combines with J gene TRBJ2-3; D gene ambiguous. V dropped 6 bases and J dropped 2 bases, with 9 bases sitting between them. The CDR3 consists of 13 residues. CDR1 is MDHEN, CDR2 SYDVKM, per germline. Full variable domain (remainder filled in from reference TRBV28 and TRBJ2-3): DVKVTQSSRYLVKRTGEKVFLECVQDMDHENMFWYRQDPGLGLRLIYFSYDVKMKEKGDIPEGYSVSREKKERFSLILESASTNQTSMYLCASRGSSTDTQYFGPGTRLTVL.

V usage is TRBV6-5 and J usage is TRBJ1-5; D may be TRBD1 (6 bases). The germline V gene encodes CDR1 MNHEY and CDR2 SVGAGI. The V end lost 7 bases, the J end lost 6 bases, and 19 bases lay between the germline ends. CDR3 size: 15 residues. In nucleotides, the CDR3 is TGTGCCAGCACCGCCCAGCTCAGGGGTGGTCAGCCCCAGCATTTT. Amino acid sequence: CASTAQLRGGQPQHF.

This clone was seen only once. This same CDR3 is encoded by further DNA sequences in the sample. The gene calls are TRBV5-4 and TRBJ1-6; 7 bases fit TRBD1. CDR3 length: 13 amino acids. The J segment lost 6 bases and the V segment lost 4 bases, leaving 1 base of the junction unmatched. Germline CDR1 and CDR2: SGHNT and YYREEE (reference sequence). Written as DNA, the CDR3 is TGTGCCAGCAGCCGGGACAGTAATTCACCCCTCCACTTT. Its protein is CASSRDSNSPLHF.

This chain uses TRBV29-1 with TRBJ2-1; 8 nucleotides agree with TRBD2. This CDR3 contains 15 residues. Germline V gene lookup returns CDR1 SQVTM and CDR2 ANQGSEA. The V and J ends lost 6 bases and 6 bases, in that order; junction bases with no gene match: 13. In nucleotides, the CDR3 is TGCAGCGTCCCCAAAGTCGGCGGGAGGATCAATGAGCAGTTCTTC. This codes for CSVPKVGGRINEQFF.

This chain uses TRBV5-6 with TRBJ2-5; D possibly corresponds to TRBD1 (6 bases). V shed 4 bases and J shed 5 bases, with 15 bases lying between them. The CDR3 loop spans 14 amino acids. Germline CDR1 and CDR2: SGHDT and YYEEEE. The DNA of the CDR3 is TGTGCCAGCAGCATATCAGGGGATCGGGAGACCCAGTACTTC. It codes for CASSISGDRETQYF.

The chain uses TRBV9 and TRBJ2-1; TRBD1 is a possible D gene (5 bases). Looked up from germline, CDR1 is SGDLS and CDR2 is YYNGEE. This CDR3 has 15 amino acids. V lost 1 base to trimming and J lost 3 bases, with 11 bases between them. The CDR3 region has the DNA TGTGCCAGCAGCGTATTTGGGGCGGACTACAATGAGCAGTTCTTC. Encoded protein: CASSVFGADYNEQFF.

In nucleotides, the CDR3 is TGTGCCAGCAGCTTAATGGTTAGCGGGAGCTTTGAGCAGTTCTTC. Translated: CASSLMVSGSFEQFF. The J gene is TRBJ2-1, the V gene TRBV11-2, with 9 bases that match TRBD2. The CDR3 length is 15 residues. The V gene's germline CDR1 is SGHAT and CDR2 FQNNGV. The J segment lost 9 bases and the V segment lost 2 bases, leaving 8 bases of the junction unmatched.

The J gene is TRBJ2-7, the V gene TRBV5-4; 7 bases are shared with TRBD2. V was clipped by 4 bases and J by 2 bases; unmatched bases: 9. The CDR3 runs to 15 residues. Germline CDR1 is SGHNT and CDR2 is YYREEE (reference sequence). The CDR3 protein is CASSKSGTLPYEQYF. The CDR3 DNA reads TGTGCCAGCAGCAAAAGCGGGACCCTCCCCTACGAGCAGTACTTC. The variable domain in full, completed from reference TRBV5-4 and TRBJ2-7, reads ETGVTQSPTHLIKTRGQQVTLRCSSQSGHNTVSWYQQALGQGPQFIFQYYREEENGRGNFPPRFSGLQFPNYSSELNVNALELDDSALYLCASSKSGTLPYEQYFGPGTRLTVT.

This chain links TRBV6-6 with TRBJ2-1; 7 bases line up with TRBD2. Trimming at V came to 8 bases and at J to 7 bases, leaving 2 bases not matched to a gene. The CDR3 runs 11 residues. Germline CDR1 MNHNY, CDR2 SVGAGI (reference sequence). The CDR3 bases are TGTGCCAGCTTACTAGCGAATGAGCAGTTCTTC. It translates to CASLLANEQFF.

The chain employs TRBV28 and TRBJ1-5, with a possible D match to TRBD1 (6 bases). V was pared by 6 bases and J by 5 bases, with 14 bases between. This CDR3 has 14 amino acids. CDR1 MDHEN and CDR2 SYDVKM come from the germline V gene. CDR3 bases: TGTGCCAGCAGCCCCGGGACATCTCATCAGCCCCAGCATTTT. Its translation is CASSPGTSHQPQHF.

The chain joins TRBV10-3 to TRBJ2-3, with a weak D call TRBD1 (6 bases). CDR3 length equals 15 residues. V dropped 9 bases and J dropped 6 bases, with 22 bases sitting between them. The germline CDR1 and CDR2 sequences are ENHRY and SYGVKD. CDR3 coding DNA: TGTGCCATATCTCCGGGACAAAATTCGAGGGATACGCAGTATTTT. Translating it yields CAISPGQNSRDTQYF.

For the CDR3, the DNA is TGTGCCAGCAGGGGACAGGGTGAAGCTTTCTTT. As protein: CASRGQGEAFF. The chain couples TRBV6-5 to TRBJ1-1; 9 positions agree with TRBD1. The CDR3 is 11 residues long. Trimming cost V 6 bases and J 7 bases; bases outside gene matches: 0. Germline CDR1 MNHEY, CDR2 SVGAGI.

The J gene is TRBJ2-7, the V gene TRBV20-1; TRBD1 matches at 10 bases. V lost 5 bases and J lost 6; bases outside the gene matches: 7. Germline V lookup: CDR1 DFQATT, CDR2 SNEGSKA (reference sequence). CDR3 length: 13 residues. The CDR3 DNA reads TGCAGTGCTGGTGGGACAGGGGATGGCGAGCAGTACTTC. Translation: CSAGGTGDGEQYF.

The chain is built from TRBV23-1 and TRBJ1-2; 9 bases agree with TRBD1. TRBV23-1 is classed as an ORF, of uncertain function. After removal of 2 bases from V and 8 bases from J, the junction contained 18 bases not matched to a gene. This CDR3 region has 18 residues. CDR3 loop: CASSQKGDRARVLAGYTF. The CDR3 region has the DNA TGCGCCAGCAGTCAAAAGGGGGACAGGGCTAGGGTCTTAGCGGGCTACACCTTC.

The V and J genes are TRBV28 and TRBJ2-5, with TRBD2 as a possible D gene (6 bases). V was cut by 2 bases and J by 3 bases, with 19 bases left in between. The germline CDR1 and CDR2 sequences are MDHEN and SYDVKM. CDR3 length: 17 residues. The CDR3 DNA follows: TGTGCCAGCAGTTTACCGTCGGGTCTAGCGAACAAAGAGACCCAGTACTTC. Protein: CASSLPSGLANKETQYF.

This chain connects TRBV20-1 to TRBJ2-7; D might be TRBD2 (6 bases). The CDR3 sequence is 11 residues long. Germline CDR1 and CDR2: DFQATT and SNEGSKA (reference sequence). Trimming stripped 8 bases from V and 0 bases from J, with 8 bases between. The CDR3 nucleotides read TGCAGTCCCGGGAGCTCCTACGAGCAGTACTTC. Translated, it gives CSPGSSYEQYF.

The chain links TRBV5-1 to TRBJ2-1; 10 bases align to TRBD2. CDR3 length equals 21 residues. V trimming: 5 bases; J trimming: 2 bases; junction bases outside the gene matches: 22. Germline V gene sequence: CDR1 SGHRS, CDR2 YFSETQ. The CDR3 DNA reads TGCGCCAGCAGGGCGACCCCCGATCTAGCGGGAGATGGGTACGCCTACAATGAGCAGTTCTTC. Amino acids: CASRATPDLAGDGYAYNEQFF.

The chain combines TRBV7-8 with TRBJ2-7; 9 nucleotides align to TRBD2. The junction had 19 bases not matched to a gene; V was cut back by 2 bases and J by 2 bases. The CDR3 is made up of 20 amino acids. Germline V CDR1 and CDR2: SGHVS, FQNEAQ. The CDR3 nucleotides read TGTGCCAGCAGCTTAAGGGCCCAGGGTTTTGCTAAGCGGGAGGCCTACGAGCAGTACTTC. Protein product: CASSLRAQGFAKREAYEQYF.

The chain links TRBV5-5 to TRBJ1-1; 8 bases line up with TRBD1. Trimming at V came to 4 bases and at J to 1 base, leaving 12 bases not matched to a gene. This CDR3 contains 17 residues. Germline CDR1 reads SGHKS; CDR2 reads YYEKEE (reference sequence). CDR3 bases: TGTGCCAGCAGCCCAGGGCCAGGGGGCGTGGGGAACACTGAAGCTTTCTTT. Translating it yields CASSPGPGGVGNTEAFF.

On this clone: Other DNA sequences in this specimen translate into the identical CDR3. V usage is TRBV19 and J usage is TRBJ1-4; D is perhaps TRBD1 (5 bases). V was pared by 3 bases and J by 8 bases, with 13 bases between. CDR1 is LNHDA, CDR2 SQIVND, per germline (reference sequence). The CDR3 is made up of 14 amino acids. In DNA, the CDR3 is TGTGCCAGTAGTATCCGGCAGGGAGGGGAAAAACTGTTTTTT. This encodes CASSIRQGGEKLFF.

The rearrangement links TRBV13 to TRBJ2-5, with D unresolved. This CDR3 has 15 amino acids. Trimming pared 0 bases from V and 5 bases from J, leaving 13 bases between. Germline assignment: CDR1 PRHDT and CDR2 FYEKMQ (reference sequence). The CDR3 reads CASSLGSHPTETQYF. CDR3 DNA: TGTGCCAGCAGCTTAGGCTCCCACCCTACGGAGACCCAGTACTTC.

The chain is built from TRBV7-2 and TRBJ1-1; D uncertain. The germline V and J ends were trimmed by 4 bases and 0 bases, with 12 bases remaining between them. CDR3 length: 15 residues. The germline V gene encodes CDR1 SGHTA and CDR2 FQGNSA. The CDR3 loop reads CASSSQRGLNTEAFF. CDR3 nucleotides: TGTGCCAGCAGCTCCCAACGGGGTCTGAACACTGAAGCTTTCTTT.

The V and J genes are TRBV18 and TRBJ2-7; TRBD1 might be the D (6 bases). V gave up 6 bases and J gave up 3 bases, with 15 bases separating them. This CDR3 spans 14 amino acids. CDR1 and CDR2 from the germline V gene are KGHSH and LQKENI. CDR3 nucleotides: TGTGCCAGCTCCACGATCGGGACACTCTACGAGCAGTACTTC. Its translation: CASSTIGTLYEQYF.

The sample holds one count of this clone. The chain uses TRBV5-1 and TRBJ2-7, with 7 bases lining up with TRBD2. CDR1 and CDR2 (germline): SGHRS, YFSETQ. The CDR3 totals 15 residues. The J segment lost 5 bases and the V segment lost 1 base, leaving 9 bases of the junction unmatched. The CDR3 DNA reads TGCGCCAGCAGCTTGCCGGGAGGCATGTGGGACGAGCAGTACTTC. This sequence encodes CASSLPGGMWDEQYF.

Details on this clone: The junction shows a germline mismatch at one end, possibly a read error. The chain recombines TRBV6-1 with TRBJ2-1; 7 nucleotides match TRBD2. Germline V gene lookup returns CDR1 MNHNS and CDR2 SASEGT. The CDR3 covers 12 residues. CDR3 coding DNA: TGTGCCAGCAGCGAAGCGGGGCATGAGCAGTTCTTC. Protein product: CASSEAGHEQFF.

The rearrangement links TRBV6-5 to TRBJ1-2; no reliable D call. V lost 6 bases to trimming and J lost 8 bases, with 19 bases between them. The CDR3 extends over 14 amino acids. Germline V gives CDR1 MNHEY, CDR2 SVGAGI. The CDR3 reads CASRMAAGLGGYTF. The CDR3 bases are TGTGCCAGCAGAATGGCGGCGGGTTTAGGCGGCTACACCTTC.

CDR3 sequence: CASSLGTVYGYTF. DNA for the CDR3: TGTGCCAGCAGTTTAGGGACAGTCTATGGCTACACCTTC. The chain combines TRBV28 with TRBJ1-2, with TRBD1 matching over 7 bases. V trimming: 2 bases; J trimming: 4 bases; junction bases outside the gene matches: 1. This CDR3 has 13 residues. Germline V gene lookup returns CDR1 MDHEN and CDR2 SYDVKM.